The 26 T cell receptor beta chains given below trace back to one sample, sequenced in a study of cytomegalovirus exposure and HLA in healthy donors. A multiplex PCR was run with 60 Vbeta primers and 13 Jbeta primers. Profiling relied on immunoSEQ multiplex PCR, and the TCRdb table lists in-frame clones only, not all of them. The sample holds 150,000 to 200,000 clones, around 67% seen once. The specimen sequenced was PBMCs. Every receptor here comes from a woman aged 18 to 35 in good health and CMV-seropositive.

The chain links TRBV4-1 to TRBJ2-1; TRBD1 aligns across 7 bases. CDR1 is MGHRA and CDR2 is YSYEKL in the germline V gene. Trimming took 3 bases from V and 4 from J; bases not matched to a gene: 6. The CDR3 length is 15 residues. CDR3: CASSQPRDSYNEQFF. The DNA for the CDR3 is TGCGCCAGCAGCCAGCCTCGGGACAGTTACAATGAGCAGTTCTTC.

J is TRBJ2-7 and V is TRBV11-2, with D possibly matching TRBD1 (5 bases). CDR1 SGHAT and CDR2 FQNNGV come from the germline V gene. V lost 5 bases and J lost 6, with 17 bases in between. The CDR3 has 14 residues. CDR3 residues: CASSRNVPGREQYF. The CDR3, as DNA: TGTGCCAGCAGCCGCAACGTGCCAGGGCGCGAGCAGTACTTC.

V is TRBV9 and J is TRBJ2-3, with a possible D match to TRBD2 (5 bases). V lost 0 bases, J lost 7 bases, and 9 bases lay in between. This CDR3 is built from 13 residues. Germline V gene data show CDR1 as SGDLS and CDR2 as YYNGEE. The CDR3 region is CASSVATGNTQYF. For the CDR3, the DNA is TGTGCCAGCAGCGTAGCTACGGGAAATACGCAGTATTTT.

The chain combines TRBV19 with TRBJ2-7; tentatively, D is TRBD2 (5 bases). Looked up from germline, CDR1 is LNHDA and CDR2 is SQIVND (reference sequence). This CDR3 contains 14 residues. The V and J ends lost 3 bases and 4 bases respectively, with 13 bases between them. The CDR3 loop is CASSIKTDSYEQYF. CDR3 nucleotides: TGTGCCAGTAGTATTAAAACGGACTCGTACGAGCAGTACTTC.

V and J are TRBV21-1 and TRBJ1-2. TRBV21-1 is reported as a pseudogene. CDR3 length equals 12 residues. CDR3 region: CASSKGEDGYTF. For the CDR3, the DNA is TGTGCCAGCAGCAAAGGGGAGGATGGCTACACCTTC.

This clone was found a few times. This chain links TRBV7-9 with TRBJ1-1, with D unresolved. Germline CDR1 is SEHNR and CDR2 is FQNEAQ (reference sequence). This CDR3 region has 12 residues. Between the trimmed V and J ends, which lost 3 bases and 7 bases, there was a span of 9 bases. Here the CDR3 reads CASSLRAGEAFF. CDR3 nucleotides: TGTGCCAGCAGCTTGCGGGCCGGTGAAGCTTTCTTT.

The chain is built from TRBV4-2 and TRBJ2-5; D is possibly TRBD2 (5 bases). TRBJ2-7 matches the DNA end more closely, so the J call is doubtful. This CDR3 spans 13 amino acids. CDR1 and CDR2 (germline): LGHNA, YNFKEQ. CDR3 in amino acids: CASSRNGESEQYF. The DNA of the CDR3 is TGTGCCAGCAGCCGAAACGGGGAAAGCGAGCAGTACTTC.

The chain is built from TRBV21-1 and TRBJ2-1; the table calls TRBD2, which could not be checked here. TRBV21-1 is a pseudogene segment. The CDR3 consists of 11 residues. CDR3 residues: CAPGGLNEQFF. As DNA, the CDR3 is TGTGCCCCCGGGGGGCTCAATGAGCAGTTCTTC.

This clone was seen a single time. The V gene is TRBV7-2, the J gene TRBJ2-7; TRBD1 agrees at 7 bases. This CDR3 contains 15 residues. Per the germline V gene, CDR1 is SGHTA and CDR2 is FQGNSA. The J segment lost 2 bases and the V segment lost 5 bases, leaving 9 bases of the junction unmatched. CDR3 DNA sequence: TGTGCCAGCAGCCATGAGGGGGCGCTCACCTACGAGCAGTACTTC. Translating it yields CASSHEGALTYEQYF.

This sequence joins TRBV7-9 and TRBJ2-1; D not certain. This CDR3 has 13 residues. Germline CDR1 and CDR2: SEHNR and FQNEAQ (reference sequence). V lost 2 bases and J 4 bases, leaving 6 bases between the germline ends. The CDR3 DNA is TGTGCCAGCAGCTTAATTGCGTACAATGAGCAGTTCTTC. This encodes CASSLIAYNEQFF.

There are a few counts of this clone. The chain couples TRBV19 to TRBJ1-4; 9 nucleotides match TRBD1. This CDR3 comprises 14 residues. V dropped 5 bases and J dropped 8; count of bases not matched to a gene: 6. The germline CDR1 and CDR2 sequences are LNHDA and SQIVND (reference sequence). CDR3 DNA sequence: TGTGCCAGTAGTCTGGGACAGGGATGGGAAAAACTGTTTTTT. Its translation: CASSLGQGWEKLFF.

This clone has just a few counts. The chain couples TRBV18 to TRBJ1-2; D remains unclear. Trimming pared 6 bases from V and 0 bases from J, leaving 17 bases between. The CDR3 is 16 residues long. Looked up from germline, CDR1 is KGHSH and CDR2 is LQKENI. The DNA of the CDR3 is TGTGCCAGCTCCCCGCTCGTGACTCGGGCTAACTATGGCTACACCTTC. It specifies CASSPLVTRANYGYTF. The full variable domain, its missing parts supplied by reference TRBV18 and TRBJ1-2, is NAGVMQNPRHLVRRRGQEARLRCSPMKGHSHVYWYRQLPEEGLKFMVYLQKENIIDESGMPKERFSAEFPKEGPSILRIQQVVRGDSAAYFCASSPLVTRANYGYTFGSGTRLTVV.

The table lists this clone with a few counts. This chain uses TRBV28 with TRBJ2-5; 8 positions agree with TRBD1. Germline V gene lookup returns CDR1 MDHEN and CDR2 SYDVKM. After removal of 4 bases from V and 6 bases from J, the junction contained 13 bases not matched to a gene. This CDR3 comprises 16 residues. The CDR3 protein is CASSYVPTGGRKTQYF. The CDR3 DNA is TGTGCCAGCAGTTACGTACCCACAGGGGGGAGGAAGACCCAGTACTTC.

This clone was counted between two and nine times. V is TRBV5-6 and J is TRBJ2-3; a possible D gene is TRBD1 (5 bases). With 3 bases removed from V and 9 bases from J, the gap between germline ends came to 11 bases. Germline V gene sequence: CDR1 SGHDT, CDR2 YYEEEE. This CDR3 region has 12 residues. The CDR3 DNA reads as TGTGCCAGCAGCTCTGACAGTATCACGCAGTATTTT. The encoded protein is CASSSDSITQYF.

V gene TRBV6-4 combines with J gene TRBJ2-3; D may be TRBD2 (6 bases). This CDR3 is 12 amino acids long. The germline V and J ends were trimmed by 0 bases and 10 bases, with 8 bases remaining between them. Germline CDR1 MRHNA, CDR2 SNTAGT. The CDR3 spells CASSDSGGSQYF. CDR3 nucleotides: TGTGCCAGCAGTGACTCGGGGGGATCGCAGTATTTT.

In its sample, this clone was seen a few times. The rearrangement links TRBV2 to TRBJ1-5; D is uncertain. The CDR3 totals 13 residues. V was trimmed by 7 bases and J by 7 bases, leaving 14 bases between them. Germline V CDR1 and CDR2: SNHLY, FYNNEI. CDR3 residues: CASTVEGYQPQHF. The CDR3 region has the DNA TGTGCCAGCACCGTGGAGGGTTACCAGCCCCAGCATTTT.

In DNA form, the CDR3 reads TGTGCCAGCAGCCAAGAAGACAGACTTTACACCTTC. Translation: CASSQEDRLYTF. This chain links TRBV4-2 with TRBJ1-2, with D possibly matching TRBD1 (5 bases). This CDR3 region has 12 residues. Trimming took off 0 bases at V and 11 bases at J, with 10 bases between the two ends. The germline gives CDR1 LGHNA, CDR2 YNFKEQ.

CDR3 bases: TGTGCCAGCAGTTACTCGCCCGGGACAGGGGGAAACACCATATATTTT. It specifies CASSYSPGTGGNTIYF. The V call is TRBV6-5, the J call TRBJ1-3, with TRBD1 identical over 9 bases. Germline lookup yields CDR1 MNHEY and CDR2 SVGAGI. This CDR3 region has 16 residues. V was clipped by 0 bases and J by 4 bases; unmatched bases: 4.

This chain links TRBV7-3 with TRBJ1-1; D is uncertain. The CDR3 length is 13 residues. Looked up from germline, CDR1 is SGHTA and CDR2 is FQGTGA. The ends were cut back, 2 bases at V and 0 bases at J, with 4 bases in the middle. For the CDR3, the DNA is TGTGCCAGCAGCTTACAGGTGAACACTGAAGCTTTCTTT. Its protein is CASSLQVNTEAFF.

The chain is built from TRBV7-9 and TRBJ2-1; weak D call: TRBD1 (5 bases). CDR1 and CDR2 from the germline V gene are SEHNR and FQNEAQ (reference sequence). With 5 bases removed from V and 6 bases from J, the gap between germline ends came to 20 bases. The length of the CDR3 is 16 residues. CDR3 DNA sequence: TGTGCCAGCAGCCCAAGGGGTTTGTATAGGGGCAATGAGCAGTTCTTC. Translation gives CASSPRGLYRGNEQFF.

This chain connects TRBV27 to TRBJ1-2, with a possible D match to TRBD1 (6 bases). Germline loops: CDR1 MNHEY, CDR2 SMNVEV (reference sequence). The CDR3 consists of 16 residues. V was clipped by 5 bases and J by 0 bases, with 16 bases between them. CDR3 coding DNA: TGTGCCAGCAGTAAAGACCGGGACACAGCTAACTATGGCTACACCTTC. This sequence encodes CASSKDRDTANYGYTF.

The chain links TRBV7-9 to TRBJ1-1; 7 bases match TRBD1. CDR3 length: 14 amino acids. Germline V gene sequence: CDR1 SEHNR, CDR2 FQNEAQ (reference sequence). Trimming removed 8 bases from V and 0 bases from J; junction bases left unmatched: 6. The CDR3 reads CASQSTGVNTEAFF. Written as DNA, the CDR3 is TGTGCCAGCCAGAGCACAGGGGTGAACACTGAAGCTTTCTTT.

CDR3 sequence: CASSISQGVRFF. The CDR3 region has the DNA TGTGCCAGCAGCATAAGTCAGGGGGTCCGGTTCTTC. V and J are TRBV7-8 and TRBJ2-1; 7 bases are shared with TRBD1. The V segment lost 5 bases and the J segment 15 bases; nucleotides outside the gene matches: 10. The CDR3 runs 12 residues. The germline V gene has CDR1 SGHVS and CDR2 FQNEAQ.

This clone appeared a few times. The sample holds other DNA sequences that translate to the same CDR3. The genes are TRBV30 and TRBJ2-7, with D perhaps matching TRBD1 (5 bases). V gave up 0 bases and J gave up 4 bases, with 7 bases separating them. Germline V gene data show CDR1 as GTSNPN and CDR2 as SVGIG (reference sequence). The CDR3 is 12 amino acids. The CDR3 protein is CAWSVPGYEQYF. DNA for the CDR3: TGTGCCTGGAGTGTACCAGGGTACGAGCAGTACTTC. Filled out from reference TRBV30 and TRBJ2-7, the complete variable domain reads SQTIHQWPATLVQPVGSPLSLECTVEGTSNPNLYWYRQAAGRGLQLLFYSVGIGQISSEVPQNLSASRPQDRQFILSSKKLLLSDSGFYLCAWSVPGYEQYFGPGTRLTVT.

V gene TRBV11-2 combines with J gene TRBJ1-5, with D uncertain. The V end lost 1 base, the J end lost 6 bases, and 10 bases lay between the germline ends. The CDR3 runs to 14 residues. Germline V gene lookup returns CDR1 SGHAT and CDR2 FQNNGV. CDR3 coding DNA: TGTGCCAGCAGCTTAGGACTCTCTCTTCAGCCCCAGCATTTT. It yields the protein CASSLGLSLQPQHF.

This rearrangement joins TRBV18 to TRBJ2-1; no clear D. V was clipped by 0 bases and J by 5 bases, with 8 bases between them. This CDR3 contains 14 residues. CDR1 is KGHSH and CDR2 is LQKENI in the germline V gene. CDR3 nucleotides: TGTGCCAGCTCACCACCAAACACCGACAATGAGCAGTTCTTC. Protein: CASSPPNTDNEQFF.